One T cell receptor (beta chain) is described in this entry. Its target is not known. These data belong to a study of brain T cells in children with intractable seizures. V dropped 5 bases and J dropped 8; count of bases not matched to a gene: 14. In germline, CDR1 is SGHAT, CDR2 FQNNGV. This CDR3 has 15 amino acids. Findings and limits, study-wide: HCMV serostatus was not known, and viral specificity came from CDR3 similarity only. Absence of clones before surgery may stem from lower sequencing depth.

Surgery cases with the highest brain T cell transcript signatures were chosen for sequencing. Before surgery, patients took at least one anti-epileptic drug. Profiling relied on immunoSEQ multiplex PCR, and the TCRdb table lists in-frame clones only, not all of them. This table has around 80,000 clones, around 90% appearing once. This chain links TRBV11-2 with TRBJ1-2; 7 positions agree with TRBD1. Sequencing was performed on peripheral blood, taken at surgery. The source of this sequence is a girl aged 2 to 9 with Rasmussen encephalitis and intractable seizures. The CDR3 coding sequence is TGTGCCAGCAGCCCGACTCCAGACAGGGATGACGGCTACACCTTC. It translates to CASSPTPDRDDGYTF.